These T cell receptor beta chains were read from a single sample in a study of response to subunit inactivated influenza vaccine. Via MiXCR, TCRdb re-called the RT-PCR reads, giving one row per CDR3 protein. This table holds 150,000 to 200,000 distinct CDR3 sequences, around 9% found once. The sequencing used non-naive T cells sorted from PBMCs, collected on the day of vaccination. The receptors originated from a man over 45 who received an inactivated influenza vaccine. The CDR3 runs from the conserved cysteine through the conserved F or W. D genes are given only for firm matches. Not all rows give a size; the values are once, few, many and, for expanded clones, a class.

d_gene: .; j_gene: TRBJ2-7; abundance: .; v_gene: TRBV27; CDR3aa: CASRRAGLYEQYF; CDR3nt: TGTGCCAGCCGGAGGGCAGGGTTATACGAGCAGTACTTC
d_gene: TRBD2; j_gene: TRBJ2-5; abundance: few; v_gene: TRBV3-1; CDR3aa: CASSHRTSQETQYF; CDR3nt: TGTGCCAGCAGCCATCGGACTAGCCAAGAGACCCAGTACTTC
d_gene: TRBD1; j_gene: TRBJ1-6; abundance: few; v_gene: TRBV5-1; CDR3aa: CASSLAEQGSSPLHF; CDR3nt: TGCGCCAGCAGCTTGGCCGAACAGGGGTCTTCACCCCTCCACTTT
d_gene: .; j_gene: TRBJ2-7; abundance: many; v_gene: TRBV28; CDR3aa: CASSLGRSSQYF; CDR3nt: TGTGCCAGCAGTTTAGGGAGGAGTTCGCAGTACTTC
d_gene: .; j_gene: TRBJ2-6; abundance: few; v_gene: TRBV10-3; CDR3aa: CATARGGGSSGANVLTF; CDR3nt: TGTGCCACCGCCCGTGGCGGAGGCAGCTCTGGGGCCAACGTCCTGACTTTC
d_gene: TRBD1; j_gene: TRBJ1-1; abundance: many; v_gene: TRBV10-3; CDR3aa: CAISERQGAGEAFF; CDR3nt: TGTGCCATCAGCGAAAGACAGGGGGCTGGGGAGGCTTTCTTT
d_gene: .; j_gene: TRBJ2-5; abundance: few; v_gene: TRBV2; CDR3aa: CASSGTTYLPKTQYF; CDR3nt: TGTGCCAGCAGTGGGACAACGTACCTCCCAAAGACCCAGTACTTC
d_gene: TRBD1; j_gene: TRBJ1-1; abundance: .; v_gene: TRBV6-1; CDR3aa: CASSRSGQDLTEAFF; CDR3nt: TGTGCCAGCAGTCGATCGGGACAGGACCTCACTGAAGCTTTCTTT
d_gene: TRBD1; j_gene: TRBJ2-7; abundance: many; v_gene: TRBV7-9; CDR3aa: CASSTGVGYEQYF; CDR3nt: TGTGCCAGCAGTACAGGGGTAGGCTACGAGCAGTACTTC
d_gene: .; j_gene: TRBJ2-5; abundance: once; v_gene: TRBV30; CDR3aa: CAWSVRGGAGETQYF; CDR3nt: TGTGCCTGGAGTGTACGAGGGGGGGCGGGTGAGACCCAGTACTTC
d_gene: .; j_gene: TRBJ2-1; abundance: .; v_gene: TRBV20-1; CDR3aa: CSARDQVQDSQFF; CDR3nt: TGCAGTGCTAGAGATCAGGTACAGGATTCGCAGTTCTTC
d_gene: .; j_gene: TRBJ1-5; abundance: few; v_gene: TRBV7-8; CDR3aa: CASSLVVDRSNQPQHF; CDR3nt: TGTGCCAGCAGCTTAGTAGTCGATCGGAGCAATCAGCCCCAGCATTTT
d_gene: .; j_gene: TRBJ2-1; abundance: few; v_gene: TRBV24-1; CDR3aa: CATQNYNEQFF; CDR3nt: TGTGCCACTCAAAACTACAATGAGCAGTTCTTC
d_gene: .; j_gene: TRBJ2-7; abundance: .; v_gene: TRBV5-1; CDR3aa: CASSRDWTAYEQYF; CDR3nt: TGCGCCAGCAGCCGCGATTGGACAGCCTACGAGCAGTACTTC
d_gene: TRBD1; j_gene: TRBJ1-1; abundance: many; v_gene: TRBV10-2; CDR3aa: CASSFSRGLGLNTEAFF; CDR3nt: TGCGCCAGCAGCTTTTCCAGGGGGCTGGGTTTGAACACTGAAGCTTTCTTT
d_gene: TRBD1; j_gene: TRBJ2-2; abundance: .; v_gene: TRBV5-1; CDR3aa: CASSVTTGANTGELFF; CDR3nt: TGCGCCAGCAGCGTTACGACAGGGGCGAACACCGGGGAGCTGTTTTTT